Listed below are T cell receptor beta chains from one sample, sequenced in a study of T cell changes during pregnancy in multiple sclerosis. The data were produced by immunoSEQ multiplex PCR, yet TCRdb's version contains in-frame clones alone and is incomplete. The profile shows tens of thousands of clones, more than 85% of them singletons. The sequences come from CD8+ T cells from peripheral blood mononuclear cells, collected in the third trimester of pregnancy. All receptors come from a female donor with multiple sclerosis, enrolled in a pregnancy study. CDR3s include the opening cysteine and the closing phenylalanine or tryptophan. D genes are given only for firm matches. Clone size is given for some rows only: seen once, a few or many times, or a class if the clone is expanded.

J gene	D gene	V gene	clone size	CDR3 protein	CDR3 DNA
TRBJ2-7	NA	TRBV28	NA	CASNVKTGIYEQYF	TGTGCCAGCAACGTCAAGACAGGAATTTACGAGCAGTACTTC
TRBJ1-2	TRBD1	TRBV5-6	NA	CASSSHGTGLYGYTF	TGTGCCAGCAGCTCTCACGGGACAGGCCTCTATGGCTACACCTTC
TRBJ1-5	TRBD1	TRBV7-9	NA	CASSLGDSQRYSNQPQHF	TGTGCCAGCAGCTTAGGGGACAGCCAACGGTATAGCAATCAGCCCCAGCATTTT
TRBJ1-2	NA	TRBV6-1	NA	CASSESGVDYGYTF	TGTGCCAGCAGTGAGAGTGGAGTTGACTATGGCTACACCTTC
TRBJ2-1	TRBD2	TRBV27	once	CASSYLAGINEQFF	TGTGCCAGCAGTTACCTAGCGGGAATCAATGAGCAGTTCTTC
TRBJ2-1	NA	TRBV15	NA	CATSRDPGNEQFF	TGTGCCACCAGCAGAGATCCAGGAAATGAGCAGTTCTTC
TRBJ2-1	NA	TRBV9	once	CASSRSGVEQFF	TGTGCCAGCAGCCGATCAGGGGTTGAGCAGTTCTTC
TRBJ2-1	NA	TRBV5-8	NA	CASSLTGYNEQFF	TGTGCCAGCAGCTTGACCGGGTACAATGAGCAGTTCTTC
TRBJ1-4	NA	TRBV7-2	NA	CASSLPPTFGEKLFF	TGTGCCAGCAGCTTACCCCCCACATTTGGTGAAAAACTGTTTTTT
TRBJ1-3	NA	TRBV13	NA	CASSLVTSTIYTIYF	TGTGCCAGCAGCTTAGTTACAAGTACGATTTACACCATATATTTT
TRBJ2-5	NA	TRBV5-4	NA	CASSRVQTGGGTQYF	TGTGCCAGCAGCCGGGTCCAGACCGGCGGTGGGACCCAGTACTTC
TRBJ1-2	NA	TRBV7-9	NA	CASSLEGPSGGYTF	TGTGCCAGCAGCTTAGAAGGTCCATCGGGTGGCTACACCTTC
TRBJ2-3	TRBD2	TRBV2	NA	CASSYTSGSTDTQYF	TGTGCCAGCAGCTACACTAGCGGTAGCACAGATACGCAGTATTTT
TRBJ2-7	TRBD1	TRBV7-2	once	CASSLAGTGVEQYF	TGTGCCAGCAGCTTAGCCGGGACAGGGGTCGAGCAGTACTTC
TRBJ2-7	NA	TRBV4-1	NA	CASSPAEGDYEQYF	TGCGCCAGCAGCCCAGCTGAGGGGGACTACGAGCAGTACTTC
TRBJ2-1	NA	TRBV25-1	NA	CASSDRESSYNEQFF	TGTGCCAGCAGTGACCGCGAAAGCTCCTACAATGAGCAGTTCTTC
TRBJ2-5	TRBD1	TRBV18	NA	CASSFPGQGYQETQYF	TGTGCCAGCTCGTTTCCGGGACAGGGCTATCAAGAGACCCAGTACTTC
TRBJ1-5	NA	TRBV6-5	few	CASRQDSNQPQHF	TGTGCCAGCAGACAAGACAGTAATCAGCCCCAGCATTTT
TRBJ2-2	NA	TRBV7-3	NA	CASSSQPGTGNTGELFF	TGTGCCAGCAGCTCACAACCCGGGACTGGGAACACCGGGGAGCTGTTTTTT
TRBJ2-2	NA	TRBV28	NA	CASSLRGKRGGELFF	TGTGCCAGCAGTTTACGTGGCAAACGCGGCGGGGAGCTGTTTTTT
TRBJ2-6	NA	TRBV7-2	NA	CASSLGASSASGANVLTF	TGTGCCAGCAGCTTGGGGGCCAGTAGTGCCTCTGGGGCCAACGTCCTGACTTTC
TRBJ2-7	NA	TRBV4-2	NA	CASSQEEGPDSYEQYF	TGTGCCAGCAGCCAAGAGGAGGGGCCCGACTCCTACGAGCAGTACTTC
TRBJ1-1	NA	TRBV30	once	CAWSYEGGLGFLVTEAFF	TGTGCCTGGAGTTACGAGGGGGGGCTCGGGTTTTTAGTCACTGAAGCTTTCTTT
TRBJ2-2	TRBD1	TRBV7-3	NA	CASSAPGQGSDTGELFF	TGTGCCAGCAGCGCTCCGGGACAGGGGTCGGACACCGGGGAGCTGTTTTTT
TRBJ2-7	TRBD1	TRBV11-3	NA	CASSSGQGASYEQYF	TGTGCCAGCAGCTCAGGACAGGGCGCAAGCTACGAGCAGTACTTC
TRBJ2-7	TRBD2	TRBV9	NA	CASSGGLAAPNSYEQYF	TGTGCCAGTAGCGGGGGACTAGCGGCCCCAAACTCCTACGAGCAGTACTTC
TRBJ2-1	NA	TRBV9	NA	CASSGEGYSGRISSYNEQFF	TGTGCCAGCAGCGGAGAGGGGTATTCGGGGAGGATTAGCTCCTACAATGAGCAGTTCTTC
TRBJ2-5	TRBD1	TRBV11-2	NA	CASSFSGTEETQYF	TGTGCCAGCAGCTTTTCCGGGACAGAAGAGACCCAGTACTTC
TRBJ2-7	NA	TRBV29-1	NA	CSVLGRNSYEQYF	TGCAGCGTTTTGGGGCGGAACTCCTACGAGCAGTACTTC
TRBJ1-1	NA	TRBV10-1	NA	CASSDGQRNTEAFF	TGCGCCAGCAGTGACGGACAGAGGAACACTGAAGCTTTCTTT
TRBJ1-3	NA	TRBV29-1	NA	CSADPGDGNTIYF	TGCAGCGCTGACCCAGGGGACGGAAACACCATATATTTT
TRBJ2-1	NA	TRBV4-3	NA	CASSQPSGPRPHEQFF	TGCGCCAGCAGCCAACCGTCTGGGCCCAGGCCGCATGAGCAGTTCTTC
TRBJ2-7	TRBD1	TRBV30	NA	CAWSQGDYEQYF	TGTGCCTGGAGTCAGGGGGACTACGAGCAGTACTTC
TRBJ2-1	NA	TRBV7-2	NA	CASRPGEYNEQFF	TGTGCCAGCCGTCCGGGGGAATACAATGAGCAGTTCTTC
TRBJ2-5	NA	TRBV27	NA	CASWGSEETQYF	TGTGCCAGCTGGGGCAGTGAAGAGACCCAGTACTTC
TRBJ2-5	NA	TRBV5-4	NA	CASMHVPEETQYF	TGTGCCAGCATGCATGTTCCGGAAGAGACCCAGTACTTC
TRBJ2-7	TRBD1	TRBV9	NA	CASSAEQGHENEQYF	TGTGCCAGCAGCGCGGAACAGGGGCACGAGAACGAGCAGTACTTC
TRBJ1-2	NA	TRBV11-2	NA	CASSLVRDGGYTF	TGTGCCAGCAGCTTAGTCAGGGATGGTGGCTACACCTTC
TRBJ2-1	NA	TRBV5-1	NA	CASSRWTDSRDYNEQFF	TGCGCCAGCAGCCGATGGACGGATTCTCGGGATTACAATGAGCAGTTCTTC
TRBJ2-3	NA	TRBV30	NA	CAWRSFGGTTIITDTQYF	TGTGCCTGGAGGTCCTTTGGCGGGACGACAATAATCACAGATACGCAGTATTTT
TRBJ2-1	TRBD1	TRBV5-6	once	CASSGDRANEQFF	TGTGCCAGCAGCGGGGACAGGGCGAATGAGCAGTTCTTC
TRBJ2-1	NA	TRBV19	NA	CASSISQGRNEQFF	TGTGCCAGTAGTATCTCCCAGGGGCGCAATGAGCAGTTCTTC
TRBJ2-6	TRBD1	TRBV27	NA	CASSFFYRGHDSSGANVLTF	TGTGCCAGCAGTTTCTTCTACAGGGGGCACGATTCGAGTGGGGCCAACGTCCTGACTTTC